The source of this TCR beta chain is a study of T-cell reconstitution after alpha-beta-depleted transplantation in children. V lost 4 bases and J 0 bases, leaving 23 bases between the germline ends. The germline gives CDR1 SGHRS, CDR2 YFSETQ. CDR3 length equals 20 residues. During its preparation, the TCRbeta library received unique molecular identifiers. TCRdb re-called the PCR reads through MiXCR, storing one row per CDR3 protein. Here the sample spans a few hundred thousand distinct CDR3 sequences, approximately 9.7% being singletons. This clonotype was detected ten times or more. V gene TRBV5-1 combines with J gene TRBJ1-6, with D possibly being TRBD1 (5 bases). This clonotype was sampled from a human donor who donated a stem cell graft to a child with SCID. This material consisted of PBMCs from the stem cell graft donor, taken from the stem cell graft. CDR3 bases: TGCGCCAGCAGCCCGGACCGACAGAGTGGGGGTAGCTCCTATAATTCACCCCTCCACTTT. It yields the protein CASSPDRQSGGSSYNSPLHF.